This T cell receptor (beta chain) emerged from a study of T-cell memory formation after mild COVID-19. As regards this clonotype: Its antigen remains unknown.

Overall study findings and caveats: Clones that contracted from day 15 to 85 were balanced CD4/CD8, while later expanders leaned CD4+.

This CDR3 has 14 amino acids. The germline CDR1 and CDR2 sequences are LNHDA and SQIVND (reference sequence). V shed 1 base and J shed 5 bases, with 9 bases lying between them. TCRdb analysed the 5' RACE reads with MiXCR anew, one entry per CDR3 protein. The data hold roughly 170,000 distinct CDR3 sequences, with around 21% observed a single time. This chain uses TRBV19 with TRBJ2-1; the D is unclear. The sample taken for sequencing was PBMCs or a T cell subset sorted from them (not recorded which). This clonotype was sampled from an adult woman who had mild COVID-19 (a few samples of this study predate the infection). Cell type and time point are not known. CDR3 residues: CASSIVRVHNEQFF. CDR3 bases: TGTGCCAGTAGTATAGTAAGGGTGCACAATGAGCAGTTCTTC.